The clone carrying this T cell receptor (beta chain) was seen more than once but under ten times. Next came a second PCR, run for about 6 to 12 cycles, which used a sample-barcoded 5' primer along with a J-beta primer mix. TCRdb called the 5' RACE reads again in MiXCR, with one record for every CDR3 protein. Among about 970,000 distinct CDR3 sequences listed, just over 50% were seen once. This entry is derived from a study of blood T cells in healthy people across ages. The length of the CDR3 is 15 residues. CDR1 is DFQATT, CDR2 SNEGSKA, per germline (reference sequence). Trimming took off 5 bases at V and 4 bases at J, with 20 bases between the two ends.

Sequences were obtained from blood. This receptor was identified in an older woman in good health. The rearrangement joins TRBV20-1 to TRBJ2-5; D might be TRBD1 (6 bases). The DNA for the CDR3 is TGCAGTGCTCTGCACACCCAGGGGAAGGCAGAGACCCAGTACTTC. Translation gives CSALHTQGKAETQYF.